This passage covers 23 T cell receptor beta chains from one sample sequenced in a study of Ad26.COV2.S vaccination and SARS-CoV-2 variants. Regarding treatment: approximately 18 received Ad26.COV2.S at low or high dose, single or two shots; 5 received placebo; per-sample allocation not given. Sample collection was performed on day 63 after the first vaccine or placebo injection. Sequencing used immunoSEQ multiplex PCR; TCRdb keeps in-frame clones, though not all of them. The table has around 450,000 clones, about 90% seen once; the top ten hold around 4.2%. Sample: peripheral blood, taken in a trial of Ad26.COV2.S vaccine versus placebo. The receptor source for this set is a person aged 18 to 59 who received the Ad26.COV2.S COVID-19 vaccine or a placebo.

This rearrangement joins TRBV18 to TRBJ2-3; TRBD1 is a possible D gene (6 bases). V lost 3 bases and J lost 2, with 12 bases in between. Germline V lookup: CDR1 KGHSH, CDR2 LQKENI. CDR3 length: 15 residues. The DNA for the CDR3 is TGTGCCAGCTCACCTTGGGACACTGCCACAGATACGCAGTATTTT. This encodes CASSPWDTATDTQYF. The variable domain in full, with the rest retrieved from reference TRBV18 and TRBJ2-3, is NAGVMQNPRHLVRRRGQEARLRCSPMKGHSHVYWYRQLPEEGLKFMVYLQKENIIDESGMPKERFSAEFPKEGPSILRIQQVVRGDSAAYFCASSPWDTATDTQYFGPGTRLTVL.

The rearrangement links TRBV13 to TRBJ2-7, with 10 bases that match TRBD2. The CDR3 extends over 15 amino acids. Germline V lookup: CDR1 PRHDT, CDR2 FYEKMQ (reference sequence). With 0 bases clipped from V and 11 bases from J, the junction kept 10 bases outside the gene matches. CDR3 sequence: CASSLGLGLAGEKYF. CDR3 nucleotide sequence: TGTGCCAGCAGCTTAGGCCTCGGTCTAGCGGGAGAAAAGTACTTC.

This clone has only one observation. The chain joins TRBV9 to TRBJ1-2, with 7 nucleotides matching TRBD1. CDR1 and CDR2 (germline): SGDLS, YYNGEE. The CDR3 loop spans 13 amino acids. V lost 6 bases to trimming and J lost 3 bases; unmatched junction nucleotides: 5. For the CDR3, the DNA is TGTGCCAGCAAAGCCAGGGGGGACTATGGCTACACCTTC. This gives the protein CASKARGDYGYTF.

The chain carries TRBV7-9 and TRBJ1-2; 7 bases agree with TRBD1. The CDR3 is made up of 15 amino acids. Per germline, CDR1 SEHNR and CDR2 FQNEAQ (reference sequence). V was clipped by 5 bases and J by 5 bases; unmatched bases: 11. For the CDR3, the DNA is TGTGCCAGCAGCACGACAGGGAGGGAGGTTTATGGCTACACCTTC. It encodes CASSTTGREVYGYTF.

The V gene is TRBV29-1, the J gene TRBJ2-5; D might be TRBD2 (7 bases). The CDR3 is made up of 14 amino acids. Trimming removed 6 bases from V and 3 bases from J, with 17 bases in between. Looked up from germline, CDR1 is SQVTM and CDR2 is ANQGSEA. The CDR3 spells CSVALTGREETQYF. CDR3 in DNA: TGCAGCGTCGCCCTTACAGGGAGGGAAGAGACCCAGTACTTC.

The rearrangement joins TRBV4-2 to TRBJ2-3, with a tentative D call TRBD1 (6 bases). V lost 4 bases to trimming and J lost 0 bases, with 14 bases between them. CDR3 length equals 16 residues. CDR1 is LGHNA, CDR2 YNFKEQ, per germline. The chain's CDR3 is CASSPGTRTSTDTQYF. The CDR3 DNA follows: TGTGCCAGCAGCCCAGGGACAAGAACTAGCACAGATACGCAGTATTTT.

V is TRBV4-3 and J is TRBJ2-5; no reliable D call. This CDR3 region has 15 residues. Trimming stripped 0 bases from V and 5 bases from J, with 13 bases between. Germline V lookup: CDR1 LGHNA, CDR2 YSLEER. The CDR3 spells CASSQDPGLGETQYF. CDR3 bases: TGCGCCAGCAGCCAAGATCCCGGGTTGGGGGAGACCCAGTACTTC.

This clone was seen a handful of times. The chain links TRBV3-1 (or the pseudogene TRBV3-2) to TRBJ2-1; D ambiguous. V lost 4 bases to trimming and J lost 5 bases, with 6 bases between them. The CDR3 is 12 residues long. The germline gives CDR1 LGHDT, CDR2 YNNKEL (reference sequence). CDR3 in DNA: TGTGCCAGCAGCCGCGAGAACAATGAGCAGTTCTTC. This sequence encodes CASSRENNEQFF.

This chain links TRBV5-5 with TRBJ1-4; 7 bases match TRBD1. Germline CDR1 SGHKS, CDR2 YYEKEE (reference sequence). V lost 0 bases, J lost 5 bases, and 10 bases stayed unmatched. The CDR3 has 17 residues. CDR3 loop: CASSLVETGLGNEKLFF. CDR3 bases: TGTGCCAGCAGCTTGGTTGAGACAGGGCTAGGAAATGAAAAACTGTTTTTT.

The genes are TRBV9 and TRBJ2-3; a weak D match, TRBD1 (5 bases). The V gene's germline CDR1 is SGDLS and CDR2 YYNGEE. This CDR3 comprises 16 residues. With 0 bases removed from V and 2 bases from J, the gap between germline ends came to 13 bases. CDR3: CASSVGRQRNTDTQYF. CDR3 in DNA: TGTGCCAGCAGCGTAGGTCGACAGAGGAACACAGATACGCAGTATTTT.

The sample holds a few counts of this clone. This chain uses TRBV5-1 with TRBJ1-6; TRBD1 matches 7 bases. Trimming removed 0 bases from V and 5 bases from J; junction bases left unmatched: 5. Germline CDR1 is SGHRS and CDR2 is YFSETQ. The CDR3 is 16 amino acids. This CDR3 reads CASSLAPGQNNSPLHF. Here the CDR3 DNA reads TGCGCCAGCAGCTTGGCTCCGGGACAGAATAATTCACCCCTCCACTTT.

The V gene is TRBV27, the J gene TRBJ2-5; 9 nucleotides align to TRBD2. Germline V gene sequence: CDR1 MNHEY, CDR2 SMNVEV (reference sequence). The CDR3 loop spans 13 amino acids. Trimming removed 6 bases from V and 11 bases from J; junction bases left unmatched: 10. For the CDR3, the DNA is TGTGCCAGCAGGGGGCGAGCGGGAGGTCGACAGTACTTC. Its protein is CASRGRAGGRQYF.

The chain uses TRBV19 and TRBJ1-1; possible D gene TRBD1, 6 bases. From germline, CDR1 is LNHDA and CDR2 SQIVND (reference sequence). V was clipped by 7 bases and J by 3 bases, with 12 bases between them. The CDR3 contains 13 residues. The CDR3 sequence: CASTKRGDTEAFF. The CDR3 nucleotides are TGTGCCAGTACCAAAAGGGGGGACACTGAAGCTTTCTTT. Complete variable domain (other parts from reference TRBV19 and TRBJ1-1): DGGITQSPKYLFRKEGQNVTLSCEQNLNHDAMYWYRQDPGQGLRLIYYSQIVNDFQKGDIAEGYSVSREKKESFPLTVTSAQKNPTAFYLCASTKRGDTEAFFGQGTRLTVV.

The V call is TRBV28, the J call TRBJ1-2; a weak D match, TRBD1 (6 bases). V was trimmed by 6 bases and J by 5 bases, leaving 10 bases between them. The CDR3 is 12 residues long. Germline loops: CDR1 MDHEN, CDR2 SYDVKM. The CDR3 DNA follows: TGTGCCAGCAGAATTCAGGGGTATGGCTACACCTTC. Its protein product is CASRIQGYGYTF.

This clone was detected only once. The chain has TRBV28 and TRBJ1-2, with D possibly being TRBD1 (6 bases). The V end was cut by 3 bases, the J end by 4 bases, with 12 bases between. The CDR3 is 14 residues long. The V gene's germline CDR1 is MDHEN and CDR2 SYDVKM. CDR3 amino acids: CASSFGQFAYGYTF. DNA of the CDR3: TGTGCCAGCAGTTTTGGACAGTTCGCCTATGGCTACACCTTC.

The chain employs TRBV7-8 and TRBJ2-7, with D possibly being TRBD1 (6 bases). CDR1 and CDR2 from the germline V gene are SGHVS and FQNEAQ. CDR3 length: 14 amino acids. The V end lost 5 bases, the J end lost 3 bases, and 14 bases lay between the germline ends. CDR3 sequence: CASSARGQLYEQYF. The CDR3 nucleotides are TGTGCCAGCAGCGCACGGGGACAACTCTACGAGCAGTACTTC.

A word on this clone: Other nucleotide sequences in the sample specify the same CDR3. This chain connects TRBV3-1 (or the pseudogene TRBV3-2) to TRBJ2-1, with unresolved D. Trimming shortened V by 3 bases and J by 4 bases, and 10 bases separated the two germline ends. The V gene's germline CDR1 is LGHDT and CDR2 YNNKEL (reference sequence). The CDR3 extends over 14 amino acids. The CDR3 sequence: CASSHADSYNEQFF. The DNA for the CDR3 is TGTGCCAGCAGCCATGCAGACTCTTACAATGAGCAGTTCTTC.

The CDR3 sequence: CASSLTTRTGWEQYF. In DNA form, the CDR3 reads TGTGCCAGCAGCTTAACTACTCGCACCGGGTGGGAGCAGTACTTC. The chain uses TRBV7-6 and TRBJ2-7; D remains unclear. The CDR3 has 15 residues. Per the germline V gene, CDR1 is SGHVS and CDR2 is FNYEAQ. Trimming removed 2 bases at V and 7 bases at J, with 18 bases between.

CDR3 region: CASSFSKAGADEQFF. The CDR3, as DNA: TGTGCCAGCAGTTTCTCCAAAGCGGGAGCGGACGAGCAGTTCTTC. J is TRBJ2-1 and V is TRBV6-2 or TRBV6-3, with TRBD2 matching 8 bases. This CDR3 comprises 15 residues. The germline CDR1 and CDR2 sequences are MNHEY and SVGEGT. V shed 4 bases and J 10 bases; nucleotides not matched to a gene: 12.

The chain is built from TRBV28 and TRBJ1-1; D is unclear. This CDR3 spans 14 amino acids. CDR1 is MDHEN and CDR2 is SYDVKM in the germline V gene. V gave up 6 bases and J gave up 0 bases, with 11 bases separating them. CDR3 coding DNA: TGTGCCAGCAGAGGCAGGCTCATGAACACTGAAGCTTTCTTT. It yields the protein CASRGRLMNTEAFF.

The gene calls are TRBV6-5 and TRBJ2-5; D may correspond to TRBD1 or TRBD2 (6 bases each). The V end lost 8 bases, the J end lost 2 bases, and 15 bases lay between the germline ends. Per germline, CDR1 MNHEY and CDR2 SVGAGI. This CDR3 spans 14 amino acids. The CDR3 is CASARWGAQETQYF. CDR3 nucleotide sequence: TGTGCCAGCGCCCGATGGGGGGCTCAAGAGACCCAGTACTTC.

This chain connects TRBV24-1 to TRBJ2-3; TRBD1 might be the D (7 bases). The CDR3 contains 15 residues. Trimming left V 4 bases short and J 5 bases short, with 15 bases between. The germline CDR1 and CDR2 sequences are KGHDR and SFDVKD. CDR3 region: CATSDLDREEDTQYF. The CDR3 DNA follows: TGTGCCACCAGTGACCTCGACAGGGAGGAAGATACGCAGTATTTT.

There are many counts of this clone. This sequence joins TRBV5-5 and TRBJ2-3; a possible D gene is TRBD1 (5 bases). Trimming took off 2 bases at V and 3 bases at J, with 13 bases between the two ends. The CDR3 sequence is 15 residues long. Germline loops: CDR1 SGHKS, CDR2 YYEKEE (reference sequence). The DNA for the CDR3 is TGTGCCAGCAGCTTCAGGGTGGGGTGGACAGATACGCAGTATTTT. This translates into CASSFRVGWTDTQYF.